Listed below are T cell receptor beta chains from one sample, sequenced in a study of cytomegalovirus exposure and HLA in healthy donors. TCRdb keeps only in-frame clones here, not all; method: immunoSEQ multiplex PCR. The sample consists of 150,000 to 200,000 clones, roughly 78% of them appearing once. Material for sequencing was PBMCs. Source of these receptors: a woman between 50 and 59 years old in good health and CMV-seropositive. Both conserved end residues are part of each CDR3. The D gene is left open where the match is weak. Some rows mark clone size as missing; the rest say once, few, many or name a class of expanded clone.

j_call cdr3_length clone_size d_call v_call cdr3_nt cdr3_aa
TRBJ2-3 15 NA TRBD2 TRBV19 TGTGCCAGTAGTATCTACGGGGGGGGCACAGATACGCAGTATTTT CASSIYGGGTDTQYF
TRBJ2-2 15 NA NA TRBV7-2 TGTGCCAGCAGCGGTGGGGGCCCGTACACCGGGGAGCTGTTTTTT CASSGGGPYTGELFF
TRBJ2-5 15 NA TRBD1 TRBV15 TGTGCCACCAGCAGAGGTACAGGGGTTGAAGAGACCCAGTACTTC CATSRGTGVEETQYF
TRBJ2-1 15 NA TRBD1 TRBV5-1 TGCGCCAGCAGCTTGGGTGGGACAGACTACAATGAGCAGTTCTTC CASSLGGTDYNEQFF
TRBJ1-3 14 few NA TRBV6-1 TGTGCCAGCAAAGACCCAAAGGAGGGAAACACCATATATTTT CASKDPKEGNTIYF
TRBJ1-1 14 NA TRBD1 TRBV19 TGTGCCAGTAGTTCCCTGGGACAGGGTACCGAAGCTTTCTTT CASSSLGQGTEAFF
TRBJ2-1 14 once NA TRBV9 TGTGCCAGCAGCGTGTCCGGGGATCACAATGAGCAGTTCTTC CASSVSGDHNEQFF
TRBJ1-1 13 once TRBD1 TRBV6-1 TGTGCCATTCACAGGGGATGGGACACTGAAGCTTTCTTT CAIHRGWDTEAFF
TRBJ2-7 15 few NA TRBV5-4 TGTGCCAGCAGCTTAGGACAGACCAGTACCTACGAGCAGTACTTC CASSLGQTSTYEQYF
TRBJ1-3 15 NA NA TRBV2 TGTGCCAGCAGTGAAGTGGGGCGCAAGGAAAACACCATATATTTT CASSEVGRKENTIYF
TRBJ1-2 13 few NA TRBV14 TGTGCCAGCAGCCAAGTTCAGGGCGAGGGCTACACCTTC CASSQVQGEGYTF
TRBJ1-3 16 NA TRBD1 TRBV19 TGTGCCAGTAGTGGCGGCACAGGGGGACCGGGAAACACCATATATTTT CASSGGTGGPGNTIYF
TRBJ2-2 13 NA NA TRBV29-1 TGCAGCGTTGTCGGAGGGAGGTCCGGGGAGCTGTTTTTT CSVVGGRSGELFF
TRBJ1-6 15 NA NA TRBV5-5 TGTGCCAGCAGCCCGACGGGTACCTATAATTCACCCCTCCACTTT CASSPTGTYNSPLHF
TRBJ1-1 13 few NA TRBV12-5 TGTGCTAGTGGTCACGGGGTGGGGACTGAAGCTTTCTTT CASGHGVGTEAFF
TRBJ1-1 16 NA TRBD1 TRBV18 TGTGCCAGCTCACGCGGACAGGGGCCATTGAACACTGAAGCTTTCTTT CASSRGQGPLNTEAFF
TRBJ2-6 18 NA NA TRBV4-2 TGTGCCAGCAGCCCCAGCTGGAGCGGTAACTCTGGGGCCAACGTCCTGACTTTC CASSPSWSGNSGANVLTF
TRBJ1-4 13 NA TRBD1 TRBV5-1 TGCGCCAGCAGGTGGGAACAGGGGGAAAAACTGTTTTTT CASRWEQGEKLFF
TRBJ2-1 13 NA TRBD2 TRBV29-1 TGCAGCGTTCGAGCGGGGGCCCTTCTTGAGCAGTTCTTC CSVRAGALLEQFF
TRBJ1-2 12 NA TRBD1 TRBV6-1 TGTGCCAGCGGGACAGAGAACTATGGCTACACCTTC CASGTENYGYTF
TRBJ2-7 14 once NA TRBV4-1 TGCGCCAGCAGCCAAGTGGGCCAGGGGAACGAGCAGTACTTC CASSQVGQGNEQYF
TRBJ2-7 17 many NA TRBV11-1 TGTGCCAGCAGCTTACTCAAACAGTCAACCAGCTCCTACGAGCAGTACTTC CASSLLKQSTSSYEQYF
TRBJ2-5 11 NA TRBD1 TRBV20-1 TGCAGTGCTAGGGGGGACAGGAGGCAGTACTTC CSARGDRRQYF
TRBJ1-1 14 NA TRBD1 TRBV6-6 TGTGCCAGCAGTTACCAGGGGGCGAACACTGAAGCTTTCTTT CASSYQGANTEAFF
TRBJ2-3 16 NA TRBD2 TRBV10-2 TGCGCCAGCAGGCCCGGGAGCGGGGTGGGCACAGATACGCAGTATTTT CASRPGSGVGTDTQYF
TRBJ2-7 13 NA TRBD1 TRBV7-9 TGTGCCAGCAGCTTCCCGACAGGGTCCGAGCAGTACTTC CASSFPTGSEQYF
TRBJ2-1 20 NA TRBD2 TRBV10-3 TGTGCCATCAGTGAGCCGACTGGGGGGGGAGGAGCTATCTCCTACAATGAGCAGTTCTTC CAISEPTGGGGAISYNEQFF